Below, 15 T cell receptor beta chains from the same sample are listed, as sequenced in a study of blood T cell repertoires in COVID-19. Data came from immunoSEQ multiplex PCR; TCRdb stores just in-frame clones and leaves some out. Of some 100,000 clones listed, around 89% were seen once; the top ten hold roughly 5%. Input material: peripheral blood. The receptors originated from a woman of 80 years or more with active COVID-19.

This clone was recorded once. This chain connects TRBV18 to TRBJ2-5; the D gene is possibly TRBD1 (6 bases). Germline assignment: CDR1 KGHSH and CDR2 LQKENI. Trimming removed 3 bases at V and 5 bases at J, with 13 bases between. This CDR3 spans 14 amino acids. The CDR3 DNA reads as TGTGCCAGCTCACCCCCAGGGGCTCGGGAGACCCAGTACTTC. It codes for CASSPPGARETQYF. The full variable domain, with the rest looked up from reference TRBV18 and TRBJ2-5, is NAGVMQNPRHLVRRRGQEARLRCSPMKGHSHVYWYRQLPEEGLKFMVYLQKENIIDESGMPKERFSAEFPKEGPSILRIQQVVRGDSAAYFCASSPPGARETQYFGPGTRLLVL.

The genes are TRBV19 and TRBJ2-7; D unclear. This CDR3 comprises 11 residues. The V and J ends lost 7 bases and 3 bases respectively, with 7 bases between them. The germline CDR1 and CDR2 sequences are LNHDA and SQIVND (reference sequence). The CDR3 sequence: CASKRGYEQYF. DNA for the CDR3: TGTGCCAGTAAACGAGGCTACGAGCAGTACTTC.

This chain connects TRBV2 to TRBJ2-2, with D possibly TRBD1 on 5 matching bases. Per germline, CDR1 SNHLY and CDR2 FYNNEI. V was clipped by 2 bases and J by 3 bases, with 13 bases between them. The CDR3 runs 16 residues. The CDR3 DNA follows: TGTGCCAGCAGTGAATCTCGTCGGACATACACCGGGGAGCTGTTTTTT. Protein product: CASSESRRTYTGELFF.

The chain employs TRBV15 and TRBJ2-7, with TRBD2 matching 13 bases. V shed 0 bases and J 7 bases; nucleotides not matched to a gene: 6. This CDR3 is built from 16 residues. Germline CDR1 reads LNHNV; CDR2 reads YYDKDF (reference sequence). The CDR3 nucleotides are TGTGCCACCAGCAGAGATTGGACTAGCGGGAGAGGGGAGCAGTACTTC. Residues: CATSRDWTSGRGEQYF.

The gene calls are TRBV23-1 and TRBJ1-1; 7 nucleotides align to TRBD1. TRBV23-1 belongs to the ORF category, with a function that is uncertain. The CDR3 totals 15 residues. Germline trimming cut 4 bases from V and 7 bases from J; bases unmatched to any gene: 12. CDR3 region: CASSPVTGRMGEAFF. In nucleotides, the CDR3 is TGCGCCAGCAGTCCCGTGACAGGGAGGATGGGTGAAGCTTTCTTT.

The genes are TRBV4-1 and TRBJ2-2, with 10 bases lining up with TRBD2. The germline CDR1 and CDR2 sequences are MGHRA and YSYEKL. Trimming at V came to 5 bases and at J to 2 bases, leaving 8 bases not matched to a gene. This CDR3 has 17 residues. CDR3 DNA: TGCGCCAGCAGCATAACGGGACTAGCGATTAACACCGGGGAGCTGTTTTTT. Translation: CASSITGLAINTGELFF.

This chain links TRBV19 with TRBJ2-7, with 7 bases lining up with TRBD1. Germline loops: CDR1 LNHDA, CDR2 SQIVND (reference sequence). V was pared by 2 bases and J by 2 bases, with 6 bases of the junction left unmatched. The CDR3 is 15 amino acids. CDR3 residues: CASSIWGQGAYEQYF. CDR3 nucleotides: TGTGCCAGTAGTATATGGGGCCAGGGGGCCTACGAGCAGTACTTC.

The chain uses TRBV25-1 and TRBJ2-1; the match to TRBD2 covers 10 bases. V lost 4 bases and J lost 6; bases outside the gene matches: 6. In germline, CDR1 is MGHDK, CDR2 SYGVNS. The CDR3 is 15 amino acids. CDR3 nucleotide sequence: TGTGCCAGCAGTGTAGCTAGCGGGAGTGTCAATGAGCAGTTCTTC. This sequence encodes CASSVASGSVNEQFF. Full variable domain (outside the CDR3, taken from reference TRBV25-1 and TRBJ2-1): EADIYQTPRYLVIGTGKKITLECSQTMGHDKMYWYQQDPGMELHLIHYSYGVNSTEKGDLSSESTVSRIRTEHFPLTLESARPSHTSQYLCASSVASGSVNEQFFGPGTRLTVL.

This clone came up once. The rearrangement links TRBV18 to TRBJ2-7; 10 bases are a match to TRBD1. V lost 4 bases to trimming and J lost 2 bases; unmatched junction nucleotides: 5. Germline CDR1 is KGHSH and CDR2 is LQKENI. The CDR3 length is 15 residues. CDR3 protein: CASSQTGGAAYEQYF. For the CDR3, the DNA is TGTGCCAGCTCACAGACAGGGGGCGCCGCCTACGAGCAGTACTTC.

The rearrangement joins TRBV9 to TRBJ2-5; possible D gene TRBD2, 5 bases. Per the germline V gene, CDR1 is SGDLS and CDR2 is YYNGEE. V lost 4 bases, J lost 1 base, and 8 bases lay in between. The CDR3 has 13 amino acids. The CDR3 is CASSQAGQETQYF. The CDR3 coding sequence is TGTGCCAGCAGCCAGGCGGGCCAAGAGACCCAGTACTTC.

The chain couples TRBV27 to TRBJ2-5; 8 bases align to TRBD1. The CDR3 length is 13 residues. The V and J ends lost 4 bases and 5 bases, in that order; junction bases with no gene match: 3. The V gene's germline CDR1 is MNHEY and CDR2 SMNVEV (reference sequence). CDR3 amino acids: CASSSQGAETQYF. CDR3 nucleotides: TGTGCCAGCAGTTCCCAGGGGGCGGAGACCCAGTACTTC.

The chain recombines TRBV7-2 with TRBJ1-5; TRBD1 agrees at 8 bases. From germline, CDR1 is SGHTA and CDR2 FQGNSA. The CDR3 contains 15 residues. V gave up 4 bases and J gave up 4 bases; unmatched junction bases: 6. In DNA, the CDR3 is TGTGCCAGCAGCTCTGGACAGGGCAAAAATCAGCCCCAGCATTTT. It codes for CASSSGQGKNQPQHF.

The rearrangement links TRBV7-3 to TRBJ2-1; 14 bases agree with TRBD2. CDR1 is SGHTA, CDR2 FQGTGA, per germline. Trimming removed 5 bases from V and 8 bases from J; junction bases left unmatched: 5. This CDR3 comprises 15 residues. CDR3 nucleotides: TGTGCCAGCAGCCCCGGACTAGCGGGGGGCTATGAGCAGTTCTTC. It is translated as CASSPGLAGGYEQFF.

V gene TRBV7-2 combines with J gene TRBJ2-3; possibly TRBD1 for D (6 bases). Looked up from germline, CDR1 is SGHTA and CDR2 is FQGNSA. This CDR3 spans 14 amino acids. The V end was cut by 5 bases, the J end by 7 bases, with 16 bases between. In DNA, the CDR3 is TGTGCCAGCAGCGCCCAATCACAGGGTAATACGCAGTATTTT. Protein sequence: CASSAQSQGNTQYF. The entire variable domain, with the rest obtained from reference TRBV7-2 and TRBJ2-3, is as follows: GAGVSQSPSNKVTEKGKDVELRCDPISGHTALYWYRQSLGQGLEFLIYFQGNSAPDKSGLPSDRFSAERTGGSVSTLTIQRTQQEDSAVYLCASSAQSQGNTQYFGPGTRLTVL.

This chain uses TRBV5-5 with TRBJ2-7; TRBD1 aligns across 7 bases. J was trimmed by 2 bases and V by 4 bases; bases with no gene match: 6. The V gene's germline CDR1 is SGHKS and CDR2 YYEKEE (reference sequence). The CDR3 is 14 residues long. CDR3 amino acids: CASSVTGPAYEQYF. The DNA of the CDR3 is TGTGCCAGCAGCGTGACAGGGCCCGCCTACGAGCAGTACTTC.